This is a list of T cell receptor beta chains from one sample in a study of Ad26.COV2.S vaccination and SARS-CoV-2 variants. TCRdb keeps only in-frame clones here, not all; method: immunoSEQ multiplex PCR. The data hold more than 300,000 clones, with 85% to 90% observed a single time. The sequenced sample was peripheral blood, obtained in a trial of Ad26.COV2.S vaccine versus placebo. These receptors were collected from a person aged 18-60 years who received the Ad26.COV2.S COVID-19 vaccine or a placebo. Both conserved end residues are part of each CDR3. The D gene is left open where the match is weak. Size values are once, few and many counts, or a class for expanded clones, and some rows have none.

TRBJ1-5 | few | NA | 15 | TRBV6-7 | TGTGCCAGCGTATGTTCGGTCTTCAGCAATCAGCCCCAGCATTTT | CASVCSVFSNQPQHF
TRBJ2-3 | NA | NA | 15 | TRBV19 | TGTGCCAGTAGTCTACGGGGGGCCCACACAGATACGCAGTATTTT | CASSLRGAHTDTQYF
TRBJ2-7 | NA | NA | 16 | TRBV5-1 | TGCGCCAGCAGCTTGGGGCGGGGGACAGCAACCGACGAGCAGTACTTC | CASSLGRGTATDEQYF
TRBJ1-1 | NA | NA | 14 | TRBV5-1 | TGCGCCAGCAGCCTGGCCGGGGGGGACACTGAAGCTTTCTTT | CASSLAGGDTEAFF
TRBJ2-7 | NA | NA | 14 | TRBV6-2/TRBV6-3 | TGTGCCAGCACCCCGCAGTTAGGCCCCTACGAGCAGTACTTC | CASTPQLGPYEQYF
TRBJ1-2 | NA | NA | 14 | TRBV20-1 | TGCAGTGCTAGTCAGCTCCCCGAGGGCTATGGCTACACCTTC | CSASQLPEGYGYTF
TRBJ1-4 | once | NA | 15 | TRBV7-9 | TGTGCCAGCAGCCGAAAGGGTGCAACTAATGAAAAACTGTTTTTT | CASSRKGATNEKLFF
TRBJ2-7 | NA | NA | 17 | TRBV7-6 | TGTGCCAGCAGCTTATGGACACACGGACACTTCAGGGCCGAGCAGTACTTC | CASSLWTHGHFRAEQYF
TRBJ1-1 | NA | NA | 14 | TRBV5-4 | TGTGCCAGCAGTCCAACAGGGATTAAAACTGAAGCTTTCTTT | CASSPTGIKTEAFF
TRBJ2-5 | NA | TRBD1 | 14 | TRBV7-7 | TGTGCTAGCAGCTTAGGGACAGGGGGGGAGACCCAGTACTTC | CASSLGTGGETQYF
TRBJ2-3 | NA | TRBD1 | 16 | TRBV7-3 | TGTGCCAGCAGCTTAACTCGGGACAGGGTCACAGATACGCAGTATTTT | CASSLTRDRVTDTQYF
TRBJ2-1 | NA | NA | 13 | TRBV10-3 | TGTGCCATCAGTGAGGGGGGTCTCAATGAGCAGTTCTTC | CAISEGGLNEQFF
TRBJ1-6 | NA | TRBD1 | 16 | TRBV7-6 | TGTGCCAGCAGCCCCGAGACAGGGATCTATAATTCACCCCTCCACTTT | CASSPETGIYNSPLHF
TRBJ2-1 | NA | TRBD2 | 14 | TRBV7-9 | TGTGCCAGCAGCTTAGCTGGGGGGGTGAATGAGCAGTTCTTC | CASSLAGGVNEQFF
TRBJ1-2 | NA | NA | 13 | TRBV3-1/TRBV3-2 | TGTGCCAGCAGCCAAGACAGCCGGTATGGCTACACCTTC | CASSQDSRYGYTF
TRBJ1-6 | NA | TRBD1 | 16 | TRBV5-6 | TGTGCCAGCAGCTTGGCGACCGGGACAGGACTTGAGCCCCTCCACTTT | CASSLATGTGLEPLHF
TRBJ2-1 | NA | NA | 16 | TRBV5-4 | TGTGCCAGCAGCTTGGCTTTGGGGGGTAGGTACAATGAGCAGTTCTTC | CASSLALGGRYNEQFF
TRBJ1-5 | once | TRBD1 | 21 | TRBV5-1 | TGCGCCAGCTCCCCCGGGATCCCGGGACAGGGGGCCCAAGCTAGCAATCAGCCCCAGCATTTT | CASSPGIPGQGAQASNQPQHF
TRBJ2-2 | once | TRBD2 | 17 | TRBV20-1 | TGCAGTGCTAGTAACCGTCGGTGGACTAGCGGGGATGGGGAGCTGTTTTTT | CSASNRRWTSGDGELFF
TRBJ2-1 | NA | NA | 15 | TRBV15 | TGTGCCACCAGCCCAAGGATAGCAGGGGAGAGTGAGCAGTTCTTC | CATSPRIAGESEQFF
TRBJ1-1 | NA | NA | 14 | TRBV7-2 | TGTGCCAGCACCCCTCCGGCGGGTCGGACTGAAGCTTTCTTT | CASTPPAGRTEAFF
TRBJ1-6 | NA | NA | 14 | TRBV6-5 | TGTGCCAGCAGTCTATCACCGTCTAATTCACCCCTCCACTTT | CASSLSPSNSPLHF
TRBJ2-1 | once | NA | 11 | TRBV6-2/TRBV6-3 | TGTGCCAGCAGTACATACAATGAGCAGTTCTTC | CASSTYNEQFF
TRBJ2-5 | NA | TRBD1 | 17 | TRBV12-5 | TGTGCTAGTGGTTTGGCGACCAAACAGGGGCTGTCCGAGACCCAGTACTTC | CASGLATKQGLSETQYF
TRBJ2-5 | once | NA | 14 | TRBV5-1 | TGCGCCAGCAGCTTGGCCGGGACGTCGGAGACCCAGTACTTC | CASSLAGTSETQYF
TRBJ2-3 | NA | NA | 14 | TRBV2 | TGTGCCAGCAGTAGCGGCTTTAGCACAGATACGCAGTATTTT | CASSSGFSTDTQYF
TRBJ1-1 | NA | NA | 13 | TRBV5-4 | TGTGCCAGCAGCTGGAGGGACAAAACTGAAGCTTTCTTT | CASSWRDKTEAFF
TRBJ2-7 | NA | NA | 15 | TRBV6-2/TRBV6-3 | TGTGCCAGCAGTTACTCGACGGTGACCTCCTACGAGCAGTACTTC | CASSYSTVTSYEQYF
TRBJ1-1 | NA | NA | 17 | TRBV5-4 | TGTGCCAGCAGCTTTAGTTCCTTTACAGTAATGAACACTGAAGCTTTCTTT | CASSFSSFTVMNTEAFF
TRBJ2-7 | NA | TRBD1 | 15 | TRBV4-3 | TGCGCCAGCAGCCAGGGGAGACAGGGGGGATACGAGCAGTACTTC | CASSQGRQGGYEQYF
TRBJ2-2 | NA | NA | 17 | TRBV11-3 | TGTGCCAGCAGCTTAGGACGTGGGGGCAGGAACACCGGGGAGCTGTTTTTT | CASSLGRGGRNTGELFF
TRBJ2-1 | NA | NA | 16 | TRBV19 | TGTGCCAGTAGTATAGATGGTTCTCTCTCCTACAATGAGCAGTTCTTC | CASSIDGSLSYNEQFF
TRBJ2-7 | NA | NA | 16 | TRBV7-9 | TGTGCCAGCAGCTTAAGGGCGGGATGGAGCTCCTACGAGCAGTACTTC | CASSLRAGWSSYEQYF
TRBJ1-5 | NA | TRBD1 | 16 | TRBV6-6 | TGTGCCAGCAGTCGCGGGACAGGGGGAAGCAATCAGCCCCAGCATTTT | CASSRGTGGSNQPQHF
TRBJ1-3 | few | NA | 15 | TRBV6-1 | TGTGCCAGCAGTGAATCAGACGGCGGAGGAAACACCATATATTTT | CASSESDGGGNTIYF
TRBJ2-7 | NA | NA | 15 | TRBV5-6 | TGTGCCAGCAGCTTGTGGCTACGGAGAACCTACGAGCAGTACTTC | CASSLWLRRTYEQYF
TRBJ1-1 | NA | TRBD1 | 14 | TRBV10-3 | TGTGCCATCATGGGGACAGGGGGACCCACTGAAGCTTTCTTT | CAIMGTGGPTEAFF
TRBJ2-7 | NA | NA | 17 | TRBV18 | TGTGCCAGCTCACCAAGCGTTCCGGGACGTATCTTCTACGAGCAGTATTTC | CASSPSVPGRIFYEQYF
TRBJ1-4 | NA | NA | 13 | TRBV19 | TGTGCCAGTAACCGGGGAACTAATGAAAAACTGTTTTTT | CASNRGTNEKLFF
TRBJ1-2 | NA | NA | 12 | TRBV7-2 | TGTGCCAGCAGCTGGACGAGAGATGGCTACACCTTC | CASSWTRDGYTF
TRBJ2-7 | NA | TRBD2 | 17 | TRBV6-1 | TGTGCCAGCAGTGAACGCCCCCTAGCGGGGGGCTCCTACGAGCAGTACTTC | CASSERPLAGGSYEQYF
TRBJ1-1 | NA | NA | 14 | TRBV6-5 | TGTGCCAGCAGTTACCGTCCGGAACCGACTCGAGCTTTCTTT | CASSYRPEPTRAFF
TRBJ2-3 | once | TRBD2 | 17 | TRBV15 | TGTGCCACCAGCCGGACTAGCGGGAATCCTAGCACAGATACGCAGTATTTT | CATSRTSGNPSTDTQYF
TRBJ1-2 | NA | NA | 15 | TRBV15 | TGTGCCACCAGCAGATCACAGGCCCGAGGATATGGCTACACCTTC | CATSRSQARGYGYTF
TRBJ2-1 | NA | TRBD2 | 20 | TRBV18 | TGTGCCAGCTCGCCACAACGTTCTAGCGGGGAACTCAGCTCCTACAATGAGCAGTTCTTC | CASSPQRSSGELSSYNEQFF
TRBJ2-2 | NA | NA | 13 | TRBV12-3/TRBV12-4 | TGTGCCAGCAGTTTACTTTCAGCCGGGGAGCTGTTTTTT | CASSLLSAGELFF
TRBJ1-4 | few | NA | 15 | TRBV9 | TGTGCCAGCAGCGATCCTTGGCAGGATGACGGAAAACTGTTTTTT | CASSDPWQDDGKLFF
TRBJ1-1 | NA | NA | 13 | TRBV5-1 | TGCGCCAGCAGCCTGCAGGGGTCGACTGAAGCTTTCTTT | CASSLQGSTEAFF
TRBJ2-2 | NA | TRBD2 | 16 | TRBV9 | TGTGCCAGCAGCGTTGGGCTAGCGGGTCTCACCGGGGAGCTGTTTTTT | CASSVGLAGLTGELFF
TRBJ2-1 | NA | NA | 13 | TRBV18 | TGTGCCAGCTCACCACCCAAAGACAATGAGCAGTTCTTC | CASSPPKDNEQFF
TRBJ2-1 | NA | NA | 14 | TRBV27 | TGTGCCAGCAGTTCCCCTGCCCGGGAAAATGAGCAGTTCTTC | CASSSPARENEQFF
TRBJ2-2 | few | NA | 11 | TRBV2 | TGTGCCAGCAGTGAGGAGGGGGAGCTGTTTTTT | CASSEEGELFF
TRBJ1-6 | NA | TRBD1 | 14 | TRBV5-3 | TGTGCCAGAAGCAAACCGGGACAGAATTCACCCCTCCACTTT | CARSKPGQNSPLHF
TRBJ2-1 | NA | NA | 17 | TRBV19 | TGTGCCAGTAGTCCCGACATCTACGCAGGCTCCTACAATGAGCAGTTCTTC | CASSPDIYAGSYNEQFF
TRBJ2-5 | NA | NA | 14 | TRBV6-5 | TGTGCCAGCAGTTACAGCGGAGGGTATGAGACCCAGTACTTC | CASSYSGGYETQYF
TRBJ1-6 | NA | TRBD1 | 15 | TRBV18 | TGTGCCAGCTCACCCGGGACAGGGGGCGATTCACCCCTCCACTTT | CASSPGTGGDSPLHF
TRBJ2-7 | NA | TRBD1 | 18 | TRBV5-1 | TGCGCCAGCAGCTTGACGGGGACAGGGGCCTTGAGCTCCTACGAGCAGTACTTC | CASSLTGTGALSSYEQYF
TRBJ2-4 | NA | NA | 12 | TRBV3-1/TRBV3-2 | TGTGCCAGCAGCCAAGATCAAAGCATTCAGTACTTC | CASSQDQSIQYF
TRBJ2-7 | NA | NA | 16 | TRBV14 | TGTGCCAGCAGCCAATTGAGCAGGACTTTTGGTTACGAGCAGTACTTC | CASSQLSRTFGYEQYF
TRBJ2-7 | NA | TRBD1 | 14 | TRBV7-6 | TGTGCCAGCAGCTTACAGACAGGGTACTACGAGCAGTACTTC | CASSLQTGYYEQYF